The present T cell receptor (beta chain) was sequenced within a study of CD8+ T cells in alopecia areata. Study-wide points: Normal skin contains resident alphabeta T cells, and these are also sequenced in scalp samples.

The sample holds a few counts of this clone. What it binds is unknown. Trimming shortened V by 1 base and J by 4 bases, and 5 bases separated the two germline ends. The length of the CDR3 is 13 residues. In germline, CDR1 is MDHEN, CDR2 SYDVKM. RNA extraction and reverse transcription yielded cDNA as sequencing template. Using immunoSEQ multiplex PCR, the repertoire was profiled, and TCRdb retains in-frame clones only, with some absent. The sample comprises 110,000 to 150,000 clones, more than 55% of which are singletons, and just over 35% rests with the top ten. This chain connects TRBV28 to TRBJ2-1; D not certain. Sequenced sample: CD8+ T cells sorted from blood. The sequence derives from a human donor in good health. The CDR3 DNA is TGTGCCAGCAGTTTATCACAATACAATGAGCAGTTCTTC. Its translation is CASSLSQYNEQFF.